This T cell receptor beta chain was retrieved from a study of blood T cells in healthy people across ages. General study points: Per million T cells, TCR beta diversity dropped roughly linearly as age increased. What prevented conclusive comparison of naive and antigen-experienced cells was that PBMCs were unsorted. Long-lived donors carried more naive CD4+ cells and greater diversity than aged donors.

CDR3 length equals 17 residues. Germline CDR1 reads DFQATT; CDR2 reads SNEGSKA (reference sequence). V was shortened by 3 bases and J by 0 bases, with 20 bases between the two germline ends. The second PCR ran roughly 7 to 12 cycles with a sample-barcoded 5' primer and J-beta primers. TCRdb passed the 5' RACE reads through MiXCR, listing each CDR3 protein once. The sample lists just over 1 million distinct CDR3 sequences, roughly 45% seen once, with about 19% in the top ten. To note about this clonotype: Its specificity is not known.

The source of this sequence is a woman aged 55 to 70 in good health. The sequenced sample consisted of blood. V usage is TRBV20-1 and J usage is TRBJ1-2; a possible D gene is TRBD1 (5 bases). CDR3 residues: CSARALGREGANYGYTF. As DNA, the CDR3 is TGCAGTGCTAGGGCCCTCGGCAGGGAGGGAGCTAACTATGGCTACACCTTC.